These 7 T cell receptor beta chains share one sample of origin, sequenced in a study of shared clonotypes between healthy human individuals. Using immunoSEQ multiplex PCR, the repertoire was profiled, and TCRdb retains in-frame clones only, with some absent. This table has 2 million to 2.5 million clones, 80% to 95% appearing once. The sequencing sample was made of naive CD4+ T cells from PBMCs. Subset of the sample: CD45RA+ positively selected. All receptors come from a man between 18 and 29 years old in good health. Some clones in this sample may be carry-over from other donors' samples.

On this clone: The sample has other DNA sequences that encode this CDR3 too. The CDR3: CASSRGGDTEAFF. As DNA, the CDR3 is TGTGCCAGCAGCCGTGGGGGGGATACTGAAGCTTTCTTT. This chain connects TRBV7-8 to TRBJ1-1; TRBD1 might be the D (5 bases). The germline gives CDR1 SGHVS, CDR2 FQNEAQ. This CDR3 comprises 13 residues. Trimming pared 5 bases from V and 5 bases from J, leaving 12 bases between. Complete variable domain (other parts from reference TRBV7-8 and TRBJ1-1): GAGVSQSPRYKVAKRGQDVALRCDPISGHVSLFWYQQALGQGPEFLTYFQNEAQLDKSGLPSDRFFAERPEGSVSTLKIQRTQQEDSAVYLCASSRGGDTEAFFGQGTRLTVV.

The rearrangement uses TRBV4-3 and TRBJ2-7; 7 bases align to TRBD2. The V gene end was trimmed by 1 base and the J gene end by 2 bases; junction bases not matched to a gene: 5. This CDR3 spans 15 amino acids. CDR1 LGHNA and CDR2 YSLEER come from the germline V gene. CDR3 residues: CASSQVPSGTYEQYF. CDR3 nucleotide sequence: TGCGCCAGCAGCCAAGTCCCTAGCGGTACCTACGAGCAGTACTTC.

This chain connects TRBV28 to TRBJ2-1, with D possibly TRBD2 on 5 matching bases. Germline V gene data show CDR1 as MDHEN and CDR2 as SYDVKM. The CDR3 totals 11 residues. Trimming left V 10 bases short and J 8 bases short, with 12 bases between. The CDR3 loop is CATSRRDEQFF. In DNA, the CDR3 is TGTGCCACCTCACGGCGGGATGAGCAGTTCTTC.

The chain carries TRBV5-1 and TRBJ1-4; D gene unclear. Germline-derived CDR1 and CDR2 are SGHRS and YFSETQ. This CDR3 contains 14 residues. Trimming pared 4 bases from V and 1 base from J, leaving 8 bases between. Here the CDR3 reads CASSRSGTNEKLFF. The CDR3, as DNA: TGCGCCAGCAGCCGGTCTGGAACTAATGAAAAACTGTTTTTT.

V gene TRBV23-1 combines with J gene TRBJ2-4; D possibly corresponds to TRBD2 (7 bases). TRBV23-1 is labeled an ORF, and its function is uncertain. Trimming cost V 0 bases and J 0 bases, with 21 bases left between them. The CDR3 consists of 20 residues. The CDR3: CASSQSKGGAGQLAKNIQYF. In DNA, the CDR3 is TGCGCCAGCAGTCAATCGAAGGGGGGGGCAGGACAGTTAGCCAAAAACATTCAGTACTTC.

The chain uses TRBV7-6 and TRBJ1-3; 8 bases align to TRBD1. Germline CDR1 SGHVS, CDR2 FNYEAQ. This CDR3 is 18 amino acids long. V was pared by 5 bases and J by 3 bases, with 15 bases of the junction left unmatched. As DNA, the CDR3 is TGTGCCAGCAGCCCAACTTCCGGGACAGGTTTTTTTGGAAACACCATATATTTT. Its protein product is CASSPTSGTGFFGNTIYF.

V gene TRBV12-5 combines with J gene TRBJ1-1; D unresolved. This CDR3 has 11 amino acids. The V end was cut by 1 base, the J end by 7 bases, with 4 bases between. Germline V gene data show CDR1 as LGHNT and CDR2 as FRNRAP. CDR3 coding DNA: TGTGCTAGTGGTTTGGCGAGTGAAGCTTTCTTT. This encodes CASGLASEAFF.